The 13 T cell receptor beta chains listed next were all sequenced from one sample in a study of blood T cells in healthy people across ages (dated by TCRdb to 2015 to 2017). The library was obtained by 5' RACE. TCRdb records Illumina HiSeq 2500 as the sequencer. A second 7 to 11 cycle PCR used a sample-barcoded 5' primer and a J-beta primer mix. TCRdb redid the processing of the public reads, applying fastp at Q25 and MiXCR, and retained in-frame beta chains. Each CDR3 protein appears once, grouped with its most common genes and DNA. The sample table lists around 800,000 distinct CDR3 sequences, more than 35% of them with a count of one. The ten largest clonotypes hold about a sixth of the sample. Sequencing used blood. Receptors were obtained from a man of 80 years or more in good health.

The chain links TRBV20-1 to TRBJ2-1, with D perhaps TRBD2 (6 bases). The V end lost 5 bases, the J end lost 5 bases, and 7 bases lay between the germline ends. The CDR3 length is 11 residues. Germline V lookup: CDR1 DFQATT, CDR2 SNEGSKA (reference sequence). CDR3 bases: TGCAGTGCTCGCGGGGACAATGAGCAGTTCTTC. It codes for CSARGDNEQFF.

The CDR3 region is CSARLGTSGRQETQYF. The CDR3, as DNA: TGCAGTGCAAGGCTAGGGACTAGCGGGAGACAAGAGACCCAGTACTTC. The V and J genes are TRBV20-1 and TRBJ2-4; 14 bases align to TRBD2. The J call may be faulty, since TRBJ2-5 better matches the DNA end. This CDR3 region has 16 residues. The germline gives CDR1 DFQATT, CDR2 SNEGSKA (reference sequence).

This rearrangement joins TRBV9 to TRBJ2-3; maybe TRBD2 (6 bases). V was trimmed by 4 bases and J by 2 bases, leaving 20 bases between them. This CDR3 contains 17 residues. Germline assignment: CDR1 SGDLS and CDR2 YYNGEE. Here the CDR3 DNA reads TGTGCCAGCAGCCCGCGGGACTGGAGGACCTACACAGATACGCAGTATTTT. Translation gives CASSPRDWRTYTDTQYF.

This clonotype was observed a handful of times. J is TRBJ2-3 and V is TRBV5-4, with a possible D match to TRBD2 (5 bases). In germline, CDR1 is SGHNT, CDR2 YYREEE (reference sequence). V lost 4 bases, J lost 3 bases, and 21 bases lay in between. The CDR3 totals 17 residues. For the CDR3, the DNA is TGTGCCAGCAGCCCCCGGCTGGGGAGTGGGGTGACAGATACGCAGTATTTT. As protein: CASSPRLGSGVTDTQYF.

J is TRBJ2-1 and V is TRBV7-3; TRBD2 agrees at 10 bases. Germline V gene lookup returns CDR1 SGHTA and CDR2 FQGTGA. The CDR3 has 14 residues. The V and J ends lost 5 bases and 5 bases, in that order; junction bases with no gene match: 3. The CDR3, as DNA: TGTGCCAGCAGCGCCGGACTAGCGGACAATGAGCAGTTCTTC. Translating it yields CASSAGLADNEQFF. The whole variable domain, filled in from reference TRBV7-3 and TRBJ2-1, reads GAGVSQTPSNKVTEKGKYVELRCDPISGHTALYWYRQSLGQGPEFLIYFQGTGAADDSGLPNDRFFAVRPEGSVSTLKIQRTERGDSAVYLCASSAGLADNEQFFGPGTRLTVL.

CDR3 in DNA: TGTGCCAGTAGTATTCTAGCGGAAGAGGGAAACATTCAGTACTTC. Its protein product is CASSILAEEGNIQYF. The chain employs TRBV19 and TRBJ2-4, with 7 bases fitting TRBD2. CDR1 and CDR2 (germline): LNHDA, SQIVND (reference sequence). V dropped 3 bases and J dropped 6; count of bases not matched to a gene: 8. The CDR3 has 15 residues.

This clonotype has just a few counts. The chain joins TRBV7-2 to TRBJ2-1, with 9 positions matching TRBD2. Germline assignment: CDR1 SGHTA and CDR2 FQGNSA. CDR3 length equals 16 residues. V lost 1 base and J lost 5; bases outside the gene matches: 6. The CDR3, as DNA: TGTGCCAGCAGCTTAGTATACGCGGGAGGGGACAATGAGCAGTTCTTC. This sequence encodes CASSLVYAGGDNEQFF.

The rearrangement links TRBV12-3 or TRBV12-4 to TRBJ2-7; 8 bases agree with TRBD1. The tail of the sequence fits TRBJ2-4 better, so the J call may be wrong. CDR3 length: 13 residues. The chain's CDR3 is CASSRTGKNIQYF. CDR3 DNA: TGTGCCAGCAGTCGGACAGGGAAGAACATTCAGTACTTC.

In the case of this clonotype: Its ends do not fully match the called genes, so a read error is possible. The J gene is TRBJ2-1, the V gene TRBV5-6; the D gene is possibly TRBD2 (5 bases). The CDR3 totals 13 residues. The V gene's germline CDR1 is SGHDT and CDR2 YYEEEE. The CDR3 coding sequence is TGTGCCTGCAGGAGGATAGTCCGGGATGAGCAGTTCTTC. This gives the protein CACRRIVRDEQFF. The full variable domain, its missing parts supplied by reference TRBV5-6 and TRBJ2-1, is DAGVTQSPTHLIKTRGQQVTLRCSPKSGHDTVSWYQQALGQGPQFIFQYYEEEERQRGNFPDRFSGHQFPNYSSELNVNALLLGDSALYLCACRRIVRDEQFFGPGTRLTVL.

The chain joins TRBV2 to TRBJ2-2, with D hard to call. This CDR3 region has 16 residues. The V and J ends lost 7 bases and 7 bases respectively, with 22 bases between them. Germline CDR1 is SNHLY and CDR2 is FYNNEI. The CDR3 DNA follows: TGTGCCAGCAAGGGAAAGGGATCATTACGAATCGGGGAGCTGTTTTTT. Its translation: CASKGKGSLRIGELFF.

The rearrangement joins TRBV18 to TRBJ1-2, with D tentatively TRBD1 (6 bases). The CDR3 loop spans 17 amino acids. From germline, CDR1 is KGHSH and CDR2 LQKENI. V lost 6 bases to trimming and J lost 1 base, with 21 bases between them. Here the CDR3 DNA reads TGTGCCAGCTCGCCGGACAGCAACAGATTTATTAACTATGGCTACACCTTC. Protein sequence: CASSPDSNRFINYGYTF.

This clonotype occurred once. The chain employs TRBV12-3 or TRBV12-4 and TRBJ2-2; 7 nucleotides align to TRBD1. Trimming removed 4 bases from V and 7 bases from J; junction bases left unmatched: 6. There are 14 residues in the CDR3. The CDR3 DNA reads TGTGCCAGCAGTTCCGGGACAGCAGGCGGGGAGCTGTTTTTT. It yields the protein CASSSGTAGGELFF.

The chain uses TRBV7-9 and TRBJ2-1, with TRBD2 matching over 7 bases. The DNA matches TRBJ2-7 better at its end, which makes the J call doubtful. Germline-derived CDR1 and CDR2 are SEHNR and FQNEAQ (reference sequence). This CDR3 region has 17 residues. The CDR3 spells CASSLRPSGSSYNEQYF. The DNA for the CDR3 is TGTGCCAGCAGCTTAAGGCCTAGCGGAAGCTCCTACAATGAGCAGTACTTC.